This T cell receptor beta chain was obtained from a study of blood T cell repertoires in COVID-19. Across the study: Sites in the United States, Italy and Spain provided acute and convalescent COVID-19 samples.

Generated by immunoSEQ multiplex PCR, the TCRdb table keeps only in-frame clones and is missing some. This table holds some 200,000 clones, 82% found once. In this sample, this clone turned up once. Across about two dozen US areas, participants ranged in age from about 18 to 100 years. Cohorts were based on clinical histories the participants reported. CDR3 length: 14 residues. The junction had 5 bases not matched to a gene; V was cut back by 7 bases and J by 1 base. Germline CDR1 LNHDA, CDR2 SQIVND (reference sequence). The clonotype originates from a woman aged 60-70 years with acute COVID-19. Material for sequencing was PBMCs or T cells enriched from blood (not recorded which). J is TRBJ1-1 and V is TRBV19; 8 nucleotides line up with TRBD1. CDR3 bases: TGTGCCAGTATGACAGGACAGGGGAACACTGAAGCTTTCTTT. Translating it yields CASMTGQGNTEAFF. The variable domain in full, with the rest retrieved from reference TRBV19 and TRBJ1-1, is DGGITQSPKYLFRKEGQNVTLSCEQNLNHDAMYWYRQDPGQGLRLIYYSQIVNDFQKGDIAEGYSVSREKKESFPLTVTSAQKNPTAFYLCASMTGQGNTEAFFGQGTRLTVV.